A selection of T cell receptor beta chains follows, all from one sample in a study of cytomegalovirus exposure and HLA in healthy donors. Profiling relied on immunoSEQ multiplex PCR, and the TCRdb table lists in-frame clones only, not all of them. This table has 110,000 to 150,000 clones, roughly 9.8% appearing once. Material: PBMCs. The source is a man in his forties or fifties in good health and CMV-seronegative. Both conserved end residues are part of each CDR3. Each record gives: V gene, clone size, J gene, D gene, CDR3 DNA, CDR3 protein. D genes are given only for firm matches. Size values are once, few and many counts, or a class for expanded clones, and some rows have none.

TRBV2	few	TRBJ2-7	TRBD1	TGTGCCAGCAGTCAAGAGACAGGGGGTGCGGGCGAGCAGTACTTC	CASSQETGGAGEQYF
TRBV5-1	few	TRBJ2-1	TRBD2	TGCGCCAGCAGCTTGGTGGCTAGCGGGAACTACAATGAGCAGTTCTTC	CASSLVASGNYNEQFF
TRBV7-2	few	TRBJ2-7	TRBD2	TGTGCCAGCAGCCCCAGCCTAGCGGCCTCCTACGAGCAGTACTTC	CASSPSLAASYEQYF
TRBV10-3	NA	TRBJ1-2	NA	TGTGCCATCAGTGAGGGGATGGGGACACCAAACTATGGCTACACCTTC	CAISEGMGTPNYGYTF
TRBV18	NA	TRBJ1-1	NA	TGTGCCAGCTCCCCCCAGACAGGCTCGAACACTGAAGCTTTCTTT	CASSPQTGSNTEAFF
TRBV11-3	few	TRBJ1-1	NA	TGTGCCAGCAGCATGACAGTAAACACTGAAGCTTTCTTT	CASSMTVNTEAFF
TRBV5-6	NA	TRBJ2-5	TRBD2	TGTGCCAGCAGCTTCTGGGTGGCTAGCGGCAAAGAGACCCAGTACTTC	CASSFWVASGKETQYF
TRBV9	NA	TRBJ1-5	NA	TGTGCCAGCAGCGTAGGTACTCCAGGGGTTCAGCCCCAGCATTTT	CASSVGTPGVQPQHF
TRBV9	NA	TRBJ2-3	NA	TGTGCCAGCAGCGTAGCCGGGGGTGCCCCGACAGATACGCAGTATTTT	CASSVAGGAPTDTQYF
TRBV7-3	few	TRBJ2-1	TRBD1	TGTGCCAGCAGCTTAGGATTAGGGCAGGGGGCAAATGAGCAGTTCTTC	CASSLGLGQGANEQFF
TRBV5-1	few	TRBJ2-5	NA	TGCGCCAGCAGCTTGGCGGCCCCCCGGGGGACCCAGTACTTC	CASSLAAPRGTQYF
TRBV29-1	few	TRBJ1-1	NA	TGCAGCGTCCGGACAGTGATGGATGGTGAAGCTTTCTTT	CSVRTVMDGEAFF
TRBV15	NA	TRBJ2-7	NA	TGTGCCACCAGCAGAGATACAGGGCGCTACGAGCAGTACTTC	CATSRDTGRYEQYF
TRBV5-1	few	TRBJ2-2	NA	TGCGCCAGCAGCTTGGCGCTCCCAGGGGCCGGCACCGGGGAGCTGTTTTTT	CASSLALPGAGTGELFF
TRBV19	NA	TRBJ1-2	NA	TGTGCCAGTAGTATCAACCGTCCACTCTCCCGTGGCTACACCTTC	CASSINRPLSRGYTF
TRBV6-5	NA	TRBJ1-5	NA	TGTGCCAGCAGTTACTCCTCAGGGGAAGGTCAGCCCCAGCATTTT	CASSYSSGEGQPQHF
TRBV7-9	NA	TRBJ2-1	TRBD1	TGTGCCAGCAGCAATTCCCGGGACAGGGGGATCTTC	CASSNSRDRGIF
TRBV10-3	NA	TRBJ1-1	TRBD1	TGTGCCATCAGTGGGAGGCAGGGGGCACTGAACACTGAAGCTTTCTTT	CAISGRQGALNTEAFF
TRBV29-1	NA	TRBJ2-7	NA	TGCAGCGTTGAGCAGGGTGCCTACGAGCAGTACTTC	CSVEQGAYEQYF
TRBV28	NA	TRBJ1-3	NA	TGTGCCAGCAGTGCCCAATTTGCGGGGCTTGGAAACACCATATATTTT	CASSAQFAGLGNTIYF
TRBV5-1	NA	TRBJ1-4	TRBD1	TGCGCCAGCAGACGTGGACAGGGATTAGAAACTAATGAAAAACTGTTTTTT	CASRRGQGLETNEKLFF
TRBV2	NA	TRBJ2-1	TRBD2	TGTGCCGGCGGGTCGGGAGGTTCCTACAATGAGCAGTTCTTC	CAGGSGGSYNEQFF
TRBV4-1	few	TRBJ2-7	TRBD1	TGCGCCAGCAGCCAAGATGGTCAGGGGGCCGCCTATGAGCAGTACTTC	CASSQDGQGAAYEQYF
TRBV21-1	few	TRBJ1-2	NA	TGTGCCAGCAGCAAAGAGTACAGGGTGGGCTATGGCTACACCTTC	CASSKEYRVGYGYTF
TRBV6-5	NA	TRBJ1-3	TRBD1	TGTGCCAGCAGTTGGACAGGGGTTGGAAACACCATATATTTT	CASSWTGVGNTIYF
TRBV7-9	few	TRBJ1-3	TRBD1	TGTGCCAGCAGCTTCACCGGGACAGGGGGAAACACCATATATTTT	CASSFTGTGGNTIYF
TRBV5-1	NA	TRBJ1-2	NA	TGCGCCAGCGGTCTGGACAGTCGGGATGGCTACACCTTC	CASGLDSRDGYTF
TRBV5-1	few	TRBJ2-2	TRBD1	TGCGCCAGCAGCTTGGGACAGGGGATGAACACCGGGGAGCTGTTTTTT	CASSLGQGMNTGELFF
TRBV7-2	few	TRBJ1-1	NA	TGTGCCAGCAGCTTAGGGGGGACTCGTGAAGCTTTCTTT	CASSLGGTREAFF
TRBV7-9	NA	TRBJ2-3	TRBD2	TGTGCCAGCAGCTCAAGGACTAGCGGAGATGTCACAGATACGCAGTATTTT	CASSSRTSGDVTDTQYF
TRBV6-5	NA	TRBJ1-2	TRBD1	TGTGCCAGCAGTGCGGACAGGGGGGGGTATGGCTACACCTTC	CASSADRGGYGYTF
TRBV18	few	TRBJ1-5	TRBD1	TGTGCCAGCTCGGACGGACAGGGGGCGCGGACTCAGCCCCAGCATTTT	CASSDGQGARTQPQHF
TRBV4-2	few	TRBJ2-7	TRBD2	TGTGCCAGCAGCCAAGCCCGTTCTACAGCGGGAGGTGACCACGAGCAGTACTTC	CASSQARSTAGGDHEQYF
TRBV6-4	NA	TRBJ1-2	TRBD1	TGTGCCAGCAGCTCCGGGACAGAGGTCGGCTACACCTTC	CASSSGTEVGYTF
TRBV11-2	once	TRBJ1-1	NA	TGTGCCAGCAGCTTAACCTCTCTAGGTGGAGCTTTCTTT	CASSLTSLGGAFF
TRBV18	NA	TRBJ2-3	TRBD1	TGTGCCAGCTCACCAGTCTCAAGGGGACAGGGGTTGGATACGCAGTATTTT	CASSPVSRGQGLDTQYF
TRBV7-3	NA	TRBJ1-1	TRBD1	TGTGCCAGCAGCTCGGGACAGGGCTTGTCTGAAGCTTTCTTT	CASSSGQGLSEAFF
TRBV7-3	few	TRBJ2-2	TRBD2	TGTGCCAGCAGTCCCCGGACTAGCGGGACGTCCGGGGAGCTGTTTTTT	CASSPRTSGTSGELFF
TRBV10-3	NA	TRBJ1-1	TRBD1	TGTGCCATCAGTGGAGCAGGGGGGAACACTGAAGCTTTCTTT	CAISGAGGNTEAFF
TRBV5-1	few	TRBJ2-3	NA	TGCGCCAGCAGCTGGGCTATAGAAGTGATGGATACGCAGTATTTT	CASSWAIEVMDTQYF
TRBV10-1	few	TRBJ1-1	NA	TGCGCCAGCAGCCCGCGGAGGGACACTGAAGCTTTCTTT	CASSPRRDTEAFF
TRBV10-1	few	TRBJ2-5	NA	TGCGCCAGCAGTTCTAGTTCTCAAGAGACCCAGTACTTC	CASSSSSQETQYF
TRBV7-6	NA	TRBJ1-2	NA	TGTGCCAGCAGCTTAGGAGGTTTCTATGGCTACACCTTC	CASSLGGFYGYTF
TRBV30	NA	TRBJ2-7	NA	TGTGCCTGGAGGTGGGGGGGGCCCCCCTACGAGCAGTACTTC	CAWRWGGPPYEQYF
TRBV14	few	TRBJ2-2	NA	TGTGCCAGCAGCCAATTACAGGGGAACACCGGGGAGCTGTTTTTT	CASSQLQGNTGELFF
TRBV10-3	NA	TRBJ1-1	NA	TGTGCCATCCTAAAAGACACTTCAAACACTGAAGCTTTCTTT	CAILKDTSNTEAFF
TRBV5-1	few	TRBJ2-3	NA	TGCGCCAGCAGCCCTAGATCAGGGCAGACGGATACGCAGTATTTT	CASSPRSGQTDTQYF
TRBV7-9	few	TRBJ1-1	NA	TGTGCCAGCAGCTTCCCGTTGAACACTGAAGCTTTCTTT	CASSFPLNTEAFF
TRBV19	few	TRBJ2-2	TRBD2	TGTGCCAGTAACTCCTGGACTAGCGGGGGGAACGGGGAGCTGTTTTTT	CASNSWTSGGNGELFF
TRBV19	few	TRBJ1-1	NA	TGTGCCAGTAGTCCTCGGACAGCCCCCAACACTGAAGCTTTCTTT	CASSPRTAPNTEAFF
TRBV5-6	few	TRBJ1-1	TRBD1	TGTGCCAGCAGCTTAGGACAGGTCAACACTGAAGCTTTCTTT	CASSLGQVNTEAFF
TRBV5-4	few	TRBJ1-4	TRBD1	TGTGCCAGCAGCCCAAGTAGGGGGCGTCAAGAAAAACTGTTTTTT	CASSPSRGRQEKLFF
TRBV18	NA	TRBJ2-3	NA	TGTGCCAGCTCACCACTAGGACAGCGCAAAAGCACAGATACGCAGTATTTT	CASSPLGQRKSTDTQYF
TRBV19	few	TRBJ2-2	TRBD1	TGTGCCAGTAGTGGGAGGGGGACAGGGGGCACCGGGGAGCTGTTTTTT	CASSGRGTGGTGELFF
TRBV21-1	few	TRBJ1-4	NA	TGTGCCAGCAGCAAGGGGGGGACAGGGGGCGAAAAACTGTTTTTT	CASSKGGTGGEKLFF
TRBV30	once	TRBJ2-7	NA	TGTGCCTGGATTCGGGAGACGGGATACGCGCAGTACTTC	CAWIRETGYAQYF
TRBV7-9	NA	TRBJ2-7	NA	TGTGCCAGCAGCGGGGGGGCCCCTTTCTACGAGCAGTACTTC	CASSGGAPFYEQYF
TRBV11-3	few	TRBJ1-1	NA	TGTGCCAGCAGCTTAGATGGCCTGAACACTGAAGCTTTCTTT	CASSLDGLNTEAFF
TRBV27	few	TRBJ2-7	TRBD1	TGTGCCAGCAGTTCCCGCAGGGGGCTATTAGACGAGCAGTACTTC	CASSSRRGLLDEQYF